The source of this TCR beta chain is a study of blood T cell repertoires in COVID-19. Study-wide background: Both acute and convalescent COVID-19 samples were obtained from the United States, Italy and Spain. From T cells, B-cell-depleted T cells, or PBMCs came the material, which was cDNA or gDNA.

CDR3 size: 15 residues. V gave up 5 bases and J gave up 2 bases; unmatched junction bases: 9. Germline CDR1 reads MDHEN; CDR2 reads SYDVKM. In its sample, this clone was seen a few times. In the study's own analysis: The assay estimated nucleated cells by amplifying reference gene primers. The data were produced by immunoSEQ multiplex PCR, yet TCRdb's version contains in-frame clones alone and is incomplete. V and J calls and clone size are given by that table; D and trimming were obtained from the DNA. The sample yields over 200,000 clones, 75% to 90% seen once. The TCR was taken from a human donor in a cohort sampled during active COVID-19. The rearrangement joins TRBV28 to TRBJ2-7, with 7 bases that match TRBD1. Sequencing used peripheral blood. CDR3 DNA sequence: TGTGCCAGCAGTAAGGGGGCATTGGTCCCCTACGAGCAGTACTTC. Translation: CASSKGALVPYEQYF.